This TCR beta chain was documented in a study of CD4 T cells in relation to SARS-CoV-2 and coronaviruses. The method was immunoSEQ multiplex PCR; TCRdb's version includes in-frame clones alone and lacks a portion of them. The sample holds around 32,000 clones, roughly 72% seen once. Unexposed donor CD4+ T cells date from about 2010-2018, before the COVID-19 pandemic. The cells were cultured for 10 days before CD4+ T cells were isolated. Germline CDR1 is SGHNT and CDR2 is YYREEE (reference sequence). V was cut by 0 bases and J by 1 base, with 13 bases left in between. The CDR3 loop spans 16 amino acids. Remarks on this clone: Its antigen remains unknown.

The receptor's source is a human donor in good health. Material for sequencing was CD4+ T cells from PBMCs, cultured in vitro. J is TRBJ2-5 and V is TRBV5-4, with D perhaps matching TRBD2 (5 bases). The CDR3 loop is CASSLERLRGQETQYF. DNA for the CDR3: TGTGCCAGCAGCTTGGAGCGACTACGGGGCCAAGAGACCCAGTACTTC.